The 13 T cell receptor beta chains presented below share a single source sample, sequenced in a study of cytomegalovirus exposure and HLA in healthy donors. The PCR employed 60 Vbeta primers together with 13 Jbeta primers. Method: immunoSEQ multiplex PCR; TCRdb's copy keeps in-frame clones and lacks some. The data show about 130,000 clones, 66% seen once. Sequences were obtained from PBMCs. Every receptor here comes from a human donor in good health.

In this sample, this clone turned up a few times. The J gene is TRBJ2-7, the V gene TRBV4-3, with D perhaps matching TRBD2 (6 bases). V was pared by 0 bases and J by 5 bases, with 14 bases between. Per germline, CDR1 LGHNA and CDR2 YSLEER. The CDR3 has 15 amino acids. CDR3 DNA: TGCGCCAGCAGCCAAGAAGTACGGGGGTGGAACGAGCAGTACTTC. This gives the protein CASSQEVRGWNEQYF.

The CDR3 region has the DNA TGTGCCAGCAGCGCGGAGGGGACGGTTAAATCGGCTTTCTTT. This gives the protein CASSAEGTVKSAFF. This rearrangement joins TRBV9 to TRBJ1-1; perhaps TRBD1 as D (5 bases). Germline V CDR1 and CDR2: SGDLS, YYNGEE. The CDR3 totals 14 residues. V shed 3 bases and J shed 11 bases, with 20 bases lying between them.

The rearrangement joins TRBV28 to TRBJ2-1, with no clear D. V was shortened by 1 base and J by 5 bases, with 6 bases between the two germline ends. Germline CDR1 and CDR2: MDHEN and SYDVKM. The length of the CDR3 is 13 residues. CDR3 nucleotides: TGTGCCAGCAGTTTATACTATAACAATGAGCAGTTCTTC. This sequence encodes CASSLYYNNEQFF.

The chain joins TRBV28 to TRBJ2-1, with 9 bases aligning to TRBD1. Trimming took 5 bases from V and 2 from J; bases not matched to a gene: 4. In germline, CDR1 is MDHEN, CDR2 SYDVKM. CDR3 length: 15 residues. This CDR3 is CASSGRDRAYNEQFF. CDR3 bases: TGTGCCAGCAGTGGACGGGACAGGGCCTACAATGAGCAGTTCTTC. The variable domain in full, with the rest retrieved from reference TRBV28 and TRBJ2-1, is DVKVTQSSRYLVKRTGEKVFLECVQDMDHENMFWYRQDPGLGLRLIYFSYDVKMKEKGDIPEGYSVSREKKERFSLILESASTNQTSMYLCASSGRDRAYNEQFFGPGTRLTVL.

V is TRBV6-7 and J is TRBJ2-3, with 14 bases identical to TRBD2. TRBV6-7 is annotated as an ORF whose role is uncertain. The trim removed 0 bases at V and 4 bases at J, leaving 21 bases unmatched. The CDR3 covers 23 residues. As DNA, the CDR3 is TGTGCCAGCAGTTACTCAAATTCGCGCGGGGGGGGACTAGCGGGAGATCTACCAGATACGCAGTATTTT. Protein product: CASSYSNSRGGGLAGDLPDTQYF.

The CDR3 here is CASSKPLGRELFF. As DNA, the CDR3 is TGTGCCAGCAGCAAACCCTTGGGCAGGGAGCTGTTTTTT. The chain combines TRBV11-2 with TRBJ2-2; D gene unclear. Trimming took off 5 bases at V and 9 bases at J, with 13 bases between the two ends. CDR3 length: 13 amino acids. Germline-derived CDR1 and CDR2 are SGHAT and FQNNGV.

The rearrangement links TRBV5-1 to TRBJ2-1; 10 nucleotides agree with TRBD2. The germline CDR1 and CDR2 sequences are SGHRS and YFSETQ. Germline trimming cut 3 bases from V and 6 bases from J; bases unmatched to any gene: 9. The CDR3 has 16 amino acids. The CDR3 sequence: CASSSLAGGTSNEQFF. CDR3 sequence (DNA): TGCGCCAGCAGCTCGTTAGCGGGAGGCACTTCCAATGAGCAGTTCTTC.

This chain joins TRBV6-5 and TRBJ2-5, with D maybe TRBD1 (5 bases). V lost 5 bases and J 1 base, leaving 8 bases between the germline ends. The length of the CDR3 is 13 residues. The germline CDR1 and CDR2 sequences are MNHEY and SVGAGI. The CDR3 DNA sequence: TGTGCCAGCAGTCGGACACGCCAAGAGACCCAGTACTTC. This sequence encodes CASSRTRQETQYF.

V and J are TRBV27 and TRBJ2-7; 12 nucleotides align to TRBD1. The germline CDR1 and CDR2 sequences are MNHEY and SMNVEV (reference sequence). This CDR3 is built from 15 residues. Trimming removed 4 bases from V and 3 bases from J; junction bases left unmatched: 4. For the CDR3, the DNA is TGTGCCAGCAGTTCAGGGACAGGGGGCGTCTACGAGCAGTACTTC. Encoded protein: CASSSGTGGVYEQYF.

The rearrangement joins TRBV19 to TRBJ1-5; 8 bases map to TRBD1. The CDR3 covers 15 residues. J lost 5 bases, V lost 6 bases, and 9 bases had no gene match. Germline CDR1 LNHDA, CDR2 SQIVND (reference sequence). CDR3 amino acids: CASSLAGTGYQPQHF. In DNA form, the CDR3 reads TGTGCCAGTAGCTTAGCCGGGACAGGATATCAGCCCCAGCATTTT.

The J gene is TRBJ1-2, the V gene TRBV6-1; 7 nucleotides agree with TRBD1. Germline loops: CDR1 MNHNS, CDR2 SASEGT. After removal of 7 bases from V and 4 bases from J, the junction contained 9 bases not matched to a gene. The CDR3 contains 14 residues. The CDR3 coding sequence is TGTGCCAGCACCTCAGGGGGTATGGTCTATGGCTACACCTTC. Its translation is CASTSGGMVYGYTF.

The chain couples TRBV7-2 to TRBJ2-7; TRBD1 matches at 7 bases. V lost 5 bases to trimming and J lost 3 bases; unmatched junction nucleotides: 10. This CDR3 is 15 amino acids long. Looked up from germline, CDR1 is SGHTA and CDR2 is FQGNSA. The CDR3 is CASSPEWAGGYEQYF. The CDR3 nucleotides read TGTGCCAGCAGCCCCGAGTGGGCAGGGGGCTACGAGCAGTACTTC.

The V and J genes are TRBV5-1 and TRBJ1-2, with D perhaps TRBD1 (6 bases). The germline V and J ends were trimmed by 5 bases and 0 bases, with 17 bases remaining between them. This CDR3 is 16 amino acids long. The germline V gene encodes CDR1 SGHRS and CDR2 YFSETQ. The CDR3 here is CASRTGQPKSNYGYTF. CDR3 DNA sequence: TGCGCCAGCAGAACCGGACAGCCGAAGTCTAACTATGGCTACACCTTC.